This T cell receptor (beta chain) came from a study of human T cells and chemical hapten exposure. This clonotype has only a few counts. The V end lost 3 bases, the J end lost 8 bases, and 11 bases lay between the germline ends. The germline CDR1 and CDR2 sequences are MNHEY and SVGEGT. This CDR3 spans 14 amino acids. The time point: healthy volunteer bleed at 6 weeks. Total RNA was extracted from unfractionated whole blood. The library tagged individual cDNA molecules with unique molecular identifiers. Authors' analysis steps: Sample TCR totals centred on a median of around 95,000, ranging about 20,000 to 700,000. Each CDR3 protein is one row after TCRdb ran MiXCR on the RACE reads. These V and J calls rely on TCRdb rather than the paper's analysis. This sample has approximately 79,000 distinct CDR3 sequences, with about 9% found just once.

V gene TRBV6-2 or TRBV6-3 combines with J gene TRBJ1-6; TRBD1 might be the D (5 bases). The sequenced material came from whole blood. This TCR derives from a male donor in good health. Some clones in this sample may be carry-over from other donors' samples. CDR3 coding DNA: TGTGCCAGCAGTTATCAGGGACCCTATTCACCCCTCCACTTT. Amino acids: CASSYQGPYSPLHF.